This T cell receptor beta chain originates from a study of T cell changes during pregnancy in multiple sclerosis. Looked up from germline, CDR1 is WSHSY and CDR2 is SAAADI. The CDR3 is 14 amino acids. V lost 6 bases to trimming and J lost 7 bases; unmatched junction nucleotides: 9. Only in-frame clones appear in the TCRdb table, and some are missing; sequencing was by immunoSEQ multiplex PCR. The table lists around 26,000 clones, around nine tenths of them singletons. The sequenced sample was CD8+ T cells from peripheral blood mononuclear cells, obtained in the first trimester of pregnancy. The chain combines TRBV10-2 with TRBJ1-1; 9 bases line up with TRBD1. This TCR was sampled from a female donor in good health, enrolled as a control in a pregnancy study. The CDR3 loop reads CASSYDRGYGEAFF. CDR3 bases: TGCGCCAGCAGCTATGACAGGGGGTACGGTGAAGCTTTCTTT.